This entry lists 26 T cell receptor beta chains sequenced from one sample in a study of regulatory T cells in long-lasting Graves disease (dated by TCRdb to about 2021). The library was generated by multiplex PCR. TCRdb names Illumina HiSeq 4000 as the instrument used. To build TCR beta libraries, CDR3 regions were amplified by Arm-PCR using iRepertoire HTBI primers. TCRdb trimmed public reads at Q25 via fastp, called clones via MiXCR and kept in-frame beta chains. A single entry per CDR3 protein holds the most common genes and DNA from its merged rows. The sample table shows some 340,000 distinct CDR3 sequences, and roughly 25% are seen once. The top ten hold around a quarter of the sample. The time point label here, explained by the study, means: persistent/refractory GD, antithyroid drugs over 5 years with positive TRAb. RNA was extracted from PBMCs in TRIzol for both TCR sequencing and RNA sequencing.

This material consisted of peripheral blood mononuclear cells (PBMCs), taken when the disease was refractory, from a patient treated with antithyroid drugs. The origin of the receptors is a woman aged 40 to 50 with Graves disease. Donor details come from another sample of the same person, matched by shared clones.

The rearrangement joins TRBV3-1 to TRBJ1-2; 8 bases are shared with TRBD1. With 0 bases clipped from V and 8 bases from J, the junction kept 8 bases outside the gene matches. The CDR3 loop spans 15 amino acids. Germline V gene sequence: CDR1 LGHDT, CDR2 YNNKEL (reference sequence). This CDR3 is CASSQDRDRTVGYTF. CDR3 nucleotide sequence: TGTGCCAGCAGCCAAGACCGGGACAGGACGGTGGGCTACACCTTC.

The chain links TRBV7-9 to TRBJ2-7, with TRBD2 matching 8 bases. Per germline, CDR1 SEHNR and CDR2 FQNEAQ (reference sequence). The CDR3 is made up of 15 amino acids. J was trimmed by 2 bases and V by 3 bases; bases with no gene match: 6. CDR3 nucleotides: TGTGCCAGCAGCTTGCCCGGGAGGGCCACCTACGAGCAGTACTTC. It encodes CASSLPGRATYEQYF.

The sample holds many counts of this clonotype. The chain joins TRBV28 to TRBJ2-7; the match to TRBD2 covers 8 bases. Germline assignment: CDR1 MDHEN and CDR2 SYDVKM. There are 15 residues in the CDR3. V dropped 6 bases and J dropped 4; count of bases not matched to a gene: 11. The CDR3 reads CASSGLGLAVYEQYF. In DNA, the CDR3 is TGTGCCAGCAGCGGTCTCGGACTAGCAGTTTACGAGCAGTACTTC.

This clonotype was counted only a few times. This chain connects TRBV29-1 to TRBJ2-7; D unclear. V lost 7 bases and J 0 bases, leaving 10 bases between the germline ends. The CDR3 extends over 12 amino acids. Germline V gene lookup returns CDR1 SQVTM and CDR2 ANQGSEA. This CDR3 is CSAMTSSYEQYF. CDR3 sequence (DNA): TGCAGCGCCATGACGAGCTCCTACGAGCAGTACTTC.

This clonotype was recorded at least ten times. The V gene is TRBV28, the J gene TRBJ2-7, with 8 bases that match TRBD2. CDR1 and CDR2 from the germline V gene are MDHEN and SYDVKM. Unmatched junction bases numbered 16, after V lost 4 bases and J lost 2 bases. The CDR3 length is 18 residues. CDR3 in DNA: TGTGCCAGCAGTTCTGGGAGGGTAGCGGGATCACGGGCCTACGAGCAGTACTTC. Translating gives CASSSGRVAGSRAYEQYF.

The chain couples TRBV7-9 to TRBJ2-1; no clear D. Trimming pared 4 bases from V and 6 bases from J, leaving 19 bases between. Germline V gives CDR1 SEHNR, CDR2 FQNEAQ (reference sequence). This CDR3 spans 16 amino acids. CDR3 DNA: TGTGCCAGCAGCTCTTACTCATCCTCAGAGTCCAATGAGCAGTTCTTC. Its protein is CASSSYSSSESNEQFF.

This sequence joins TRBV3-1 and TRBJ2-2, with D possibly being TRBD2 (5 bases). The germline V gene has CDR1 LGHDT and CDR2 YNNKEL (reference sequence). Trimming cost V 2 bases and J 4 bases, with 14 bases left between them. The CDR3 covers 16 residues. The CDR3 loop is CASSQSYGRVTGELFF. The CDR3 DNA sequence: TGTGCCAGCAGCCAATCGTACGGGCGGGTCACCGGGGAGCTGTTTTTT.

DNA of the CDR3: TGTGCCAGCAGCTTACTAAGCCCGAACGAGCAGTACTTC. Its protein is CASSLLSPNEQYF. The rearrangement uses TRBV11-1 and TRBJ2-7; D is unresolved. The CDR3 covers 13 residues. Trimming stripped 2 bases from V and 5 bases from J, with 10 bases between. The germline CDR1 and CDR2 sequences are SGHAT and FQDESV (reference sequence). The whole variable domain, remainder taken from reference TRBV11-1 and TRBJ2-7, is EAEVAQSPRYKITEKSQAVAFWCDPISGHATLYWYRQILGQGPELLVQFQDESVVDDSQLPKDRFSAERLKGVDSTLKIQPAELGDSAMYLCASSLLSPNEQYFGPGTRLTVT.

The genes are TRBV2 and TRBJ2-7; D gene ambiguous. The CDR3 runs 15 residues. V lost 2 bases to trimming and J lost 2 bases, with 13 bases between them. Germline V CDR1 and CDR2: SNHLY, FYNNEI. The CDR3 here is CASSEYLLPPYEQYF. The CDR3 nucleotides read TGTGCCAGCAGTGAATATCTCTTACCCCCCTACGAGCAGTACTTC.

CDR3 region: CASSGLAGLNTGELFF. Written as DNA, the CDR3 is TGTGCCAGCAGTGGACTAGCGGGCTTGAACACCGGGGAGCTGTTTTTT. The chain couples TRBV6-1 to TRBJ2-2, with TRBD2 matching 10 bases. V shed 4 bases and J 1 base; nucleotides not matched to a gene: 3. Germline CDR1 and CDR2: MNHNS and SASEGT. The length of the CDR3 is 16 residues.

The chain recombines TRBV7-8 with TRBJ2-3; D might be TRBD2 (6 bases). Per germline, CDR1 SGHVS and CDR2 FQNEAQ. The V end lost 5 bases, the J end lost 2 bases, and 17 bases lay between the germline ends. CDR3 length: 16 amino acids. CDR3 loop: CASSPLSGAPTDTQYF. For the CDR3, the DNA is TGTGCCAGCAGCCCCTTATCGGGAGCCCCCACAGATACGCAGTATTTT.

This clonotype was counted at least ten times. The chain recombines TRBV10-3 with TRBJ2-2, with 14 bases fitting TRBD2. CDR1 ENHRY and CDR2 SYGVKD come from the germline V gene. The CDR3 has 17 residues. V was pared by 6 bases and J by 5 bases, with 8 bases of the junction left unmatched. The CDR3 DNA reads TGTGCCATCAGCCCCGGACTAGCGGGAGGATCAACCGGGGAGCTGTTTTTT. This gives the protein CAISPGLAGGSTGELFF.

This chain links TRBV7-2 with TRBJ2-1; 7 nucleotides agree with TRBD2. The V segment lost 0 bases and the J segment 8 bases; nucleotides outside the gene matches: 7. The CDR3 extends over 15 amino acids. CDR1 is SGHTA, CDR2 FQGNSA, per germline. As DNA, the CDR3 is TGTGCCAGCAGCTTAGCGCGCGGGAGATTGGATGAGCAGTTCTTC. Protein product: CASSLARGRLDEQFF.

The V gene is TRBV6-4, the J gene TRBJ2-5, with 12 bases that match TRBD2. The tail of the sequence fits TRBJ2-3 better, so the J call may be wrong. The CDR3 has 16 residues. Germline CDR1 reads MRHNA; CDR2 reads SNTAGT. The CDR3 protein is CASTRLAGEFRDTQYF. The CDR3 coding sequence is TGTGCCAGCACCAGACTAGCGGGAGAGTTTCGAGATACGCAGTATTTT.

The sample holds many counts of this clonotype. The rearrangement links TRBV7-3 to TRBJ2-6, with D unresolved. V was clipped by 5 bases and J by 4 bases, with 9 bases between them. CDR1 SGHTA and CDR2 FQGTGA come from the germline V gene. The CDR3 sequence is 14 residues long. The CDR3 protein is CASSPFGGANVLTF. CDR3 nucleotides: TGTGCCAGCAGCCCCTTCGGAGGGGCCAACGTCCTGACTTTC.

The chain joins TRBV7-3 to TRBJ1-3; the match to TRBD1 covers 7 bases. The CDR3 consists of 19 residues. Trimming cost V 0 bases and J 0 bases; bases outside gene matches: 11. Germline CDR1 reads SGHTA; CDR2 reads FQGTGA. CDR3 bases: TGTGCCAGCAGCTTAACGTTAAGGGGGCCAAACCGCTCTGGAAACACCATATATTTT. This gives the protein CASSLTLRGPNRSGNTIYF.

This sequence joins TRBV12-3 or TRBV12-4 and TRBJ2-1; perhaps TRBD2 as D (6 bases). Deletions cut 4 bases from V and 7 bases from J, with 14 bases between. This CDR3 has 14 residues. The CDR3 DNA follows: TGTGCCAGCAGTTCCACTTTCCGGGGGAATGAGCAGTTCTTC. Amino acid sequence: CASSSTFRGNEQFF.

This chain joins TRBV10-3 and TRBJ2-1; TRBD2 aligns across 9 bases. The CDR3 totals 15 residues. Trimming at V came to 0 bases and at J to 8 bases, leaving 5 bases not matched to a gene. The germline CDR1 and CDR2 sequences are ENHRY and SYGVKD. Here the CDR3 reads CAISESLAGIDEQFF. CDR3 bases: TGTGCCATCAGTGAGTCGCTAGCGGGAATCGATGAGCAGTTCTTC.

This chain connects TRBV7-2 to TRBJ1-6, with TRBD1 matching 10 bases. The CDR3 runs 18 residues. V lost 1 base and J lost 7; bases outside the gene matches: 10. The germline CDR1 and CDR2 sequences are SGHTA and FQGNSA. CDR3 amino acids: CASSLVVLRQGANSPLHF. The CDR3 bases are TGTGCCAGCAGCTTAGTTGTTTTACGACAGGGGGCGAATTCACCCCTCCACTTT.

This clonotype was seen ten or more times. The V call is TRBV2, the J call TRBJ2-5; D unresolved. Germline lookup yields CDR1 SNHLY and CDR2 FYNNEI. This CDR3 contains 12 residues. Between the trimmed V and J ends, which lost 6 bases and 1 base, there was a span of 6 bases. CDR3 nucleotides: TGTGCCAGCAGCGACACCCAAGAGACCCAGTACTTC. It encodes CASSDTQETQYF.

Note on this clonotype: A read error may be the cause here, since a much bigger clone is one base away. This chain uses TRBV20-1 with TRBJ2-7, with D perhaps assigned TRBD1 or TRBD2 (5 bases each). Germline values: CDR1 DFQATT, CDR2 SNEGSKA (reference sequence). Between the trimmed V and J ends, which lost 5 bases and 0 bases, there was a span of 20 bases. This CDR3 is 16 amino acids long. The CDR3 here is CSAQEEGRKSSYEQYF. The CDR3 DNA follows: TGCAGTGCTCAGGAAGAGGGACGTAAGAGCTCCTACGAGCAGTACTTC.

The chain uses TRBV7-9 and TRBJ1-4; D perhaps matches TRBD1 (6 bases). V was pared by 4 bases and J by 8 bases, with 11 bases between. CDR1 and CDR2 (germline): SEHNR, FQNEAQ (reference sequence). This CDR3 spans 13 amino acids. The DNA of the CDR3 is TGTGCCAGCAGCTCACAGGGAAACGAAAAACTGTTTTTT. It encodes CASSSQGNEKLFF.

The rearrangement joins TRBV7-9 to TRBJ1-1; D gene unclear. CDR3 length equals 14 residues. Trimming removed 2 bases from V and 0 bases from J, with 7 bases in between. Germline CDR1 and CDR2: SEHNR and FQNEAQ (reference sequence). CDR3 nucleotides: TGTGCCAGCAGCTTAAGTCGGGTGAACACTGAAGCTTTCTTT. Translation: CASSLSRVNTEAFF. Filled out from reference TRBV7-9 and TRBJ1-1, the complete variable domain reads DTGVSQNPRHKITKRGQNVTFRCDPISEHNRLYWYRQTLGQGPEFLTYFQNEAQLEKSRLLSDRFSAERPKGSFSTLEIQRTEQGDSAMYLCASSLSRVNTEAFFGQGTRLTVV.

This clonotype was counted between two and nine times. The gene calls are TRBV2 and TRBJ2-1, with TRBD2 matching over 7 bases. The CDR3 is 13 amino acids. Germline CDR1 is SNHLY and CDR2 is FYNNEI. Trimming cost V 8 bases and J 7 bases; bases outside gene matches: 8. CDR3 nucleotide sequence: TGTGCCAGCTTAGGACTAGGATCAAATGAGCAGTTCTTC. Residues: CASLGLGSNEQFF.

This clonotype was counted at least ten times. The chain combines TRBV10-3 with TRBJ1-1; D not resolved. In germline, CDR1 is ENHRY, CDR2 SYGVKD. CDR3 length: 15 amino acids. V was shortened by 0 bases and J by 6 bases, with 14 bases between the two germline ends. This CDR3 reads CAISESAGLGAEAFF. Written as DNA, the CDR3 is TGTGCCATCAGTGAGTCGGCAGGCCTGGGCGCTGAAGCTTTCTTT.

V gene TRBV30 combines with J gene TRBJ2-5; no clear D gene. The CDR3 extends over 15 amino acids. CDR1 and CDR2 from the germline V gene are GTSNPN and SVGIG (reference sequence). With 0 bases removed from V and 1 base from J, the gap between germline ends came to 12 bases. The CDR3 nucleotides read TGTGCCTGGAGTGTGGCGCAGGCGTCCCAAGAGACCCAGTACTTC. As protein: CAWSVAQASQETQYF.